The T cell receptor beta chain described here comes from a study of blood T cells in healthy people across ages. V lost 8 bases and J lost 6; bases outside the gene matches: 16. The CDR3 extends over 15 amino acids. Germline CDR1 is MDHEN and CDR2 is SYDVKM. Alongside a J-beta primer mix, a sample-barcoded 5' primer served in a second PCR lasting about 7 to 12 cycles. TCRdb redid the calling of the 5' RACE reads with MiXCR, one entry per CDR3 protein. Among about 1.5 million distinct CDR3 sequences listed, around 40% were seen once. Remarks on this clonotype: The antigen is undetermined.

Findings and limits, study-wide: A strong correlation was found between TCR beta diversity and the percentage of naive T cells.

Material for sequencing was blood. This rearrangement joins TRBV28 to TRBJ2-7; 7 bases map to TRBD2. This clonotype originated in a woman aged 18 to 35 in good health. The CDR3 coding sequence is TGTGCCAGCCGCTACCAGCGGGGCTTTACCTGCGAGCAGTACTTC. It is translated as CASRYQRGFTCEQYF.